This T cell receptor beta chain is drawn from a study of glioma-infiltrating T cells. Overall study findings and caveats: Above-expected tissue-blood divergence occurred in all gliomas, most in low-grade ones.

Regarding this clonotype: As yet, its antigen is unknown.

Using RNA template, CDR3s of TCR alpha and beta were amplified with iRepertoire arm-PCR. For one-step reverse transcription and amplification, about 85-400 ng of tissue mRNA or PBMC total RNA was used. TCRdb re-derived calls from the multiplex PCR reads in MiXCR, one entry per CDR3 protein. This table holds approximately 190,000 distinct CDR3 sequences, 25% to 35% found once. Sequenced sample: glioma tissue, nonneoplastic brain tissue, or PBMCs (not recorded which). The source is a human donor with low-grade glioma or glioblastoma, undergoing nonglioma brain surgery, or in good health (not recorded which).

The CDR3 sequence: CASSFRDSFTDTQYF. The CDR3 bases are TGTGCCAGCAGTTTTCGGGACAGCTTCACAGATACGCAGTATTTT. The J gene is TRBJ2-3, the V gene TRBV12-3 or TRBV12-4; 7 bases map to TRBD1. With V trimmed by 3 bases and J by 2 bases, 5 bases remained unmatched. The CDR3 is made up of 15 amino acids.